Below, 22 T cell receptor beta chains from the same sample are listed, as sequenced in a study of shared clonotypes between healthy human individuals. Using immunoSEQ multiplex PCR, the repertoire was profiled, and TCRdb retains in-frame clones only, with some absent. The table shows under 650,000 clones, with almost 97% occurring only once. Sequenced sample: naive CD4+ T cells sorted from blood. The subset is: CD45RA+ positively selected. The receptors were sampled from a woman in her 30s in good health.

As regards this clone: The junction departs from germline at one end; a sequencing error may be responsible. V and J are TRBV7-2 and TRBJ1-2; weak D call: TRBD1 (6 bases). Germline lookup yields CDR1 SGHTA and CDR2 FQGNSA. There are 13 residues in the CDR3. The CDR3 nucleotides read TGTGCCAGCAGCTTATACAGGGACTACGGCTACACCTTC. Translated, it gives CASSLYRDYGYTF.

This chain uses TRBV5-1 with TRBJ2-7; tentatively, D is TRBD1 or TRBD2 (5 bases each). Germline CDR1 and CDR2: SGHRS and YFSETQ. The ends were cut back, 0 bases at V and 1 base at J, with 14 bases in the middle. The CDR3 runs to 16 residues. CDR3 DNA sequence: TGCGCCAGCAGCTTGGTGGCAGGGACCTTATCCTACGAGCAGTACTTC. It encodes CASSLVAGTLSYEQYF.

The chain is built from TRBV20-1 and TRBJ1-1; unclear D gene. CDR3 size: 10 residues. CDR1 and CDR2 from the germline V gene are DFQATT and SNEGSKA (reference sequence). V was cut by 6 bases and J by 9 bases, with 11 bases left in between. CDR3 in DNA: TGCAGTGCCCGGTCCGGCCAAGCTTTCTTT. This translates into CSARSGQAFF.

CDR3 sequence (DNA): TGTGCCATCAGTGAGGCGGGGGGAGGCGAAAAACTGTTTTTT. Protein: CAISEAGGGEKLFF. The chain combines TRBV10-3 with TRBJ1-4; perhaps TRBD1 as D (5 bases). Per the germline V gene, CDR1 is ENHRY and CDR2 is SYGVKD. The CDR3 is 14 residues long. V was clipped by 2 bases and J by 8 bases, with 12 bases between them.

J is TRBJ1-1 and V is TRBV5-1, with a tentative D call TRBD1 (5 bases). The CDR3 has 17 amino acids. V was shortened by 4 bases and J by 0 bases, with 19 bases between the two germline ends. CDR1 and CDR2 from the germline V gene are SGHRS and YFSETQ. The CDR3 region is CASSLGVGGDLNTEAFF. CDR3 DNA: TGCGCCAGCAGCCTTGGGGTTGGGGGAGATCTGAACACTGAAGCTTTCTTT.

The chain is built from TRBV4-1 and TRBJ2-7; a possible D gene is TRBD2 (8 bases). The germline V gene encodes CDR1 MGHRA and CDR2 YSYEKL. This CDR3 has 13 residues. Between the trimmed V and J ends, which lost 7 bases and 2 bases, there was a span of 12 bases. The CDR3 sequence is CASIGRGPYEQYF. The CDR3 bases are TGCGCCAGCATCGGGAGGGGGCCCTACGAGCAGTACTTC.

DNA for the CDR3: TGCGCCAGCAGCTTCGGGACAGATAGCAATCAGCCCCAGCATTTT. Translation gives CASSFGTDSNQPQHF. The chain joins TRBV5-1 to TRBJ1-5; 7 bases map to TRBD1. The CDR3 sequence is 15 residues long. The V and J ends lost 2 bases and 0 bases, in that order; junction bases with no gene match: 2. The germline CDR1 and CDR2 sequences are SGHRS and YFSETQ.

This chain links TRBV5-1 with TRBJ1-4, with a tentative D call TRBD1 (6 bases). CDR1 is SGHRS and CDR2 is YFSETQ in the germline V gene. V lost 6 bases, J lost 1 base, and 7 bases lay in between. The CDR3 contains 13 residues. CDR3 region: CASKQGTNEKLFF. Written as DNA, the CDR3 is TGCGCCAGCAAACAGGGAACTAATGAAAAACTGTTTTTT.

Notes on this clone: This same CDR3 is encoded by further DNA sequences in the sample. The chain uses TRBV11-2 and TRBJ2-1; D is possibly TRBD2 (6 bases). The germline V gene encodes CDR1 SGHAT and CDR2 FQNNGV. V gave up 1 base and J gave up 0 bases, with 10 bases separating them. This CDR3 spans 16 amino acids. The CDR3 nucleotides are TGTGCCAGCAGCTTAGTGGCGGGGATCTCCTACAATGAGCAGTTCTTC. Residues: CASSLVAGISYNEQFF. The full variable domain, with the rest looked up from reference TRBV11-2 and TRBJ2-1, is EAGVAQSPRYKIIEKRQSVAFWCNPISGHATLYWYQQILGQGPKLLIQFQNNGVVDDSQLPKDRFSAERLKGVDSTLKIQPAKLEDSAVYLCASSLVAGISYNEQFFGPGTRLTVL.

The chain carries TRBV28 and TRBJ1-2; weak D call: TRBD1 (6 bases). Germline V gene sequence: CDR1 MDHEN, CDR2 SYDVKM. Trimming took off 5 bases at V and 2 bases at J, with 15 bases between the two ends. This CDR3 contains 15 residues. CDR3 nucleotide sequence: TGTGCCAGCAGTCAAATCGCGGGGGGCAACTATGGCTACACCTTC. It is translated as CASSQIAGGNYGYTF.

In its sample, this clone was seen once. The chain uses TRBV28 and TRBJ2-1, with D tentatively TRBD1 (6 bases). Per germline, CDR1 MDHEN and CDR2 SYDVKM. The CDR3 covers 13 residues. The V end lost 5 bases, the J end lost 15 bases, and 20 bases lay between the germline ends. The CDR3 nucleotides are TGTGCCAGCAGTCCCGGACAGATCCCTAGTCTGTTCTTC. It encodes CASSPGQIPSLFF. The variable domain in full, with the rest retrieved from reference TRBV28 and TRBJ2-1, is DVKVTQSSRYLVKRTGEKVFLECVQDMDHENMFWYRQDPGLGLRLIYFSYDVKMKEKGDIPEGYSVSREKKERFSLILESASTNQTSMYLCASSPGQIPSLFFGPGTRLTVL.

V and J are TRBV11-2 and TRBJ1-5; the D gene is possibly TRBD1 (6 bases). CDR3 length equals 16 residues. Germline V gives CDR1 SGHAT, CDR2 FQNNGV. Trimming removed 2 bases at V and 6 bases at J, with 17 bases between. This CDR3 is CASSLPPAGVIQPQHF. The CDR3, as DNA: TGTGCCAGCAGCTTACCCCCGGCAGGGGTTATTCAGCCCCAGCATTTT.

V usage is TRBV11-2 and J usage is TRBJ1-1; 10 positions match TRBD1. The CDR3 extends over 14 amino acids. From germline, CDR1 is SGHAT and CDR2 FQNNGV. V lost 4 bases to trimming and J lost 5 bases; unmatched junction nucleotides: 4. The CDR3 loop is CASSYDRGRTEAFF. CDR3 nucleotide sequence: TGTGCCAGCAGCTACGACAGGGGGCGGACTGAAGCTTTCTTT.

The rearrangement joins TRBV19 to TRBJ2-7, with TRBD2 identical over 9 bases. The CDR3 contains 14 residues. J was trimmed by 6 bases and V by 4 bases; bases with no gene match: 7. Per germline, CDR1 LNHDA and CDR2 SQIVND (reference sequence). In DNA form, the CDR3 reads TGTGCCAGTAGTACCGGGACTAGCTGGGGCGAGCAGTACTTC. This encodes CASSTGTSWGEQYF.

V is TRBV2 and J is TRBJ2-6; 8 nucleotides line up with TRBD1. Germline V gene sequence: CDR1 SNHLY, CDR2 FYNNEI. With 4 bases clipped from V and 3 bases from J, the junction kept 5 bases outside the gene matches. The CDR3 sequence is 16 residues long. The DNA for the CDR3 is TGTGCCAGCAGTGTGGCAGGGGGCGGTGGGGCCAACGTCCTGACTTTC. Its protein is CASSVAGGGGANVLTF.

The chain has TRBV11-3 and TRBJ1-5, with a tentative D call TRBD1 (6 bases). Trimming removed 6 bases from V and 7 bases from J, with 25 bases in between. From germline, CDR1 is SGHNT and CDR2 YENEEA. The CDR3 is 17 amino acids. This CDR3 is CASSQKTGSFLGQPQHF. The CDR3, as DNA: TGTGCCAGCAGTCAGAAGACAGGTAGCTTCTTGGGACAGCCCCAGCATTTT.

V usage is TRBV19 and J usage is TRBJ2-2; 7 bases agree with TRBD2. Losses at the gene ends were 6 bases for V and 5 bases for J; bases not matched to a gene: 12. This CDR3 contains 16 residues. Germline CDR1 is LNHDA and CDR2 is SQIVND (reference sequence). In DNA form, the CDR3 reads TGTGCCAGTAGCCCCTTCGGGGCGGGAGTTACCGGGGAGCTGTTTTTT. Translating it yields CASSPFGAGVTGELFF.

This rearrangement joins TRBV6-6 to TRBJ1-2; D gene uncertain. CDR3 length: 10 amino acids. CDR1 and CDR2 (germline): MNHNY, SVGAGI (reference sequence). V was shortened by 8 bases and J by 4 bases, with 5 bases between the two germline ends. CDR3 sequence reads: CASSGYGYTF. CDR3 nucleotides: TGTGCCAGCTCGGGCTATGGCTACACCTTC.

The chain couples TRBV18 to TRBJ1-1, with unresolved D. CDR1 is KGHSH and CDR2 is LQKENI in the germline V gene. This CDR3 spans 13 amino acids. V gave up 6 bases and J gave up 1 base, with 9 bases separating them. CDR3 coding DNA: TGTGCCAGCTCCCTAACCGAGAACACTGAAGCTTTCTTT. Translation: CASSLTENTEAFF.

The V gene is TRBV5-1, the J gene TRBJ1-3; a weak D match, TRBD1 (5 bases). The V gene's germline CDR1 is SGHRS and CDR2 YFSETQ. This CDR3 has 15 residues. Trimming cost V 2 bases and J 1 base, with 10 bases left between them. CDR3 loop: CASSLTGGSGNTIYF. DNA of the CDR3: TGCGCCAGCAGCTTAACGGGGGGTTCTGGAAACACCATATATTTT. Combining the CDR3 with reference TRBV5-1 and TRBJ1-3 gives the whole variable domain KAGVTQTPRYLIKTRGQQVTLSCSPISGHRSVSWYQQTPGQGLQFLFEYFSETQRNKGNFPGRFSGRQFSNSRSEMNVSTLELGDSALYLCASSLTGGSGNTIYFGEGSWLTVV.

The CDR3 region is CASSQDEQGEYYEQYF. The CDR3 DNA follows: TGTGCCAGCAGCCAAGATGAGCAGGGGGAATACTACGAGCAGTACTTC. The V and J genes are TRBV4-2 and TRBJ2-7; TRBD1 aligns across 7 bases. The germline CDR1 and CDR2 sequences are LGHNA and YNFKEQ. Trimming cost V 0 bases and J 3 bases; bases outside gene matches: 8. The CDR3 sequence is 16 residues long.

This sequence joins TRBV27 and TRBJ1-5; 7 bases are a match to TRBD1. The CDR3 has 15 residues. CDR1 is MNHEY and CDR2 is SMNVEV in the germline V gene (reference sequence). V was pared by 5 bases and J by 1 base, with 5 bases of the junction left unmatched. CDR3: CASSVRGGSNQPQHF. In DNA, the CDR3 is TGTGCCAGCAGTGTCAGGGGGGGGAGCAATCAGCCCCAGCATTTT.